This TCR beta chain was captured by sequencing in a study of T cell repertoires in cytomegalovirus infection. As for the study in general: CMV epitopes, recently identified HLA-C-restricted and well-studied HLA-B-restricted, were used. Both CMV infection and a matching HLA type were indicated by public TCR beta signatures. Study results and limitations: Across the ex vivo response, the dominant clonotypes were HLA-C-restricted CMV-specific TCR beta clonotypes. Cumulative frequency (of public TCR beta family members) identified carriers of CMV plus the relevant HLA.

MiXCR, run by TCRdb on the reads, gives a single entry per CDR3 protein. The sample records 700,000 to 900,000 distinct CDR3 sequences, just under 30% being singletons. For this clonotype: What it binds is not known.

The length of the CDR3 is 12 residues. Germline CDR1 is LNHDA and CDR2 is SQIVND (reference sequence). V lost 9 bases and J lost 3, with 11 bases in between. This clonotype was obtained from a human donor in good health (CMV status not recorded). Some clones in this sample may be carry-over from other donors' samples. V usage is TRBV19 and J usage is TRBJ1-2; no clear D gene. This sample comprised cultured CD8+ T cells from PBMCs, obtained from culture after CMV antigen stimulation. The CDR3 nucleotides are TGTGCCAGCGACGCAAGGGACTATGGCTACACCTTC. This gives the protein CASDARDYGYTF.